This T cell receptor beta chain was retrieved from a study of T cell responses to AZD1222 COVID-19 vaccine. Findings and limits, study-wide: The study found vaccine-associated CD4 TCRs spanning spike, dominant at 160-218 and 743-854.

Libraries were prepared by immunoSEQ multiplex PCR; TCRdb keeps only in-frame clonotypes and omits some of them. The sample yields 68,000 or so clones, roughly 86% seen once. After removal of 4 bases from V and 7 bases from J, the junction contained 10 bases not matched to a gene. This CDR3 has 16 amino acids. The germline CDR1 and CDR2 sequences are SGHRS and YFSETQ. This clone was counted a single time. Antigen specificity is unknown. The chain recombines TRBV5-1 with TRBJ1-6, with 8 bases matching TRBD1. The TCR was taken from an adult in good health. The material was peripheral blood, obtained on day 0 of AZD1222 vaccination. This chain's CDR3 is CASSRAGGAGNSPLHF. The CDR3, as DNA: TGCGCCAGCAGCAGGGCAGGGGGCGCGGGAAATTCACCCCTCCACTTT.